This paragraph covers one TCR beta chain sequence. Germline V lookup: CDR1 KGHDR, CDR2 SFDVKD. Trimming stripped 0 bases from V and 0 bases from J, with 14 bases between. There are 19 residues in the CDR3. This specimen comes from a study of blood T cell repertoires in COVID-19. The protocol was immunoSEQ multiplex PCR, while the TCRdb copy is restricted to in-frame clones and leaves out a portion. This table has 200,000 to 250,000 clones, around 89% appearing once. The receptor comes from a woman aged 25 to 45 who had recovered from COVID-19. The sequenced sample consisted of PBMCs or T cells enriched from blood (not recorded which). The chain recombines TRBV24-1 with TRBJ2-6, with a possible D match to TRBD1 (6 bases). The CDR3 reads CATSDLRGGTNSGANVLTF. The CDR3 nucleotides read TGTGCCACCAGTGATTTGCGAGGGGGTACGAACTCTGGGGCCAACGTCCTGACTTTC.